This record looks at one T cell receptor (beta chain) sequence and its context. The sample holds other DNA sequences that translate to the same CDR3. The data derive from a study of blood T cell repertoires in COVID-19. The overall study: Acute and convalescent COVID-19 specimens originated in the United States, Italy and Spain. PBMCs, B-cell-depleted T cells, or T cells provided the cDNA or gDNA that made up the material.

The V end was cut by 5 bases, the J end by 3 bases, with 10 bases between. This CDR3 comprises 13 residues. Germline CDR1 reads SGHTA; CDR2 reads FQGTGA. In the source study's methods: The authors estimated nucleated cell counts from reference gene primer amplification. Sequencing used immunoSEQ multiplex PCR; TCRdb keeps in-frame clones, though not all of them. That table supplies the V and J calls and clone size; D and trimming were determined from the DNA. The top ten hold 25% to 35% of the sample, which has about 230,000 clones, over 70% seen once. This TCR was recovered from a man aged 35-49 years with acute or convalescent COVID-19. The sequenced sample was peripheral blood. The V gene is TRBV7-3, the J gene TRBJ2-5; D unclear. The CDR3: CASSPGSKETQYF. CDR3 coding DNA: TGTGCCAGCAGCCCCGGGTCAAAAGAGACCCAGTACTTC. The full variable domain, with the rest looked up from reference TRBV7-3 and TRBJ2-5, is GAGVSQTPSNKVTEKGKYVELRCDPISGHTALYWYRQSLGQGPEFLIYFQGTGAADDSGLPNDRFFAVRPEGSVSTLKIQRTERGDSAVYLCASSPGSKETQYFGPGTRLLVL.